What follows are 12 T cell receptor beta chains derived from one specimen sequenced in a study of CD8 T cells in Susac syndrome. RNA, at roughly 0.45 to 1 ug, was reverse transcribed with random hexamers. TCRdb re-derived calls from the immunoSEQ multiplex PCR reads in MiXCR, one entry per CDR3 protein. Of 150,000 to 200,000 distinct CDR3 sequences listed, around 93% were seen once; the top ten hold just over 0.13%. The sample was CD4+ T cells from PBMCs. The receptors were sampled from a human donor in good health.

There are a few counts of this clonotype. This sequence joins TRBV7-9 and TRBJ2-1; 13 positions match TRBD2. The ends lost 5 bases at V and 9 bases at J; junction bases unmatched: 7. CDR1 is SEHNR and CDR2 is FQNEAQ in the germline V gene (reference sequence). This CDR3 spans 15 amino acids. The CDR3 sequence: CASSLTSGGASEQFF. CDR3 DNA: TGTGCCAGCAGCCTCACTAGCGGGGGGGCCAGTGAGCAGTTCTTC.

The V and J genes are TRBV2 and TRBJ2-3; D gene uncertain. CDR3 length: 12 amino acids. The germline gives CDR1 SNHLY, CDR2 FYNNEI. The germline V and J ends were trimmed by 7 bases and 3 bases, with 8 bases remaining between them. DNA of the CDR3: TGTGCCAGCACTCCTCCTACAGATACGCAGTATTTT. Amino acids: CASTPPTDTQYF.

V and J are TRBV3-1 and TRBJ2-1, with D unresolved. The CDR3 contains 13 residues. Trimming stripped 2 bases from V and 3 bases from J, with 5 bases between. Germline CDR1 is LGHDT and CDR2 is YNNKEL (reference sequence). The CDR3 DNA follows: TGTGCCAGCAGCCAAAACAACTACAATGAGCAGTTCTTC. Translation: CASSQNNYNEQFF.

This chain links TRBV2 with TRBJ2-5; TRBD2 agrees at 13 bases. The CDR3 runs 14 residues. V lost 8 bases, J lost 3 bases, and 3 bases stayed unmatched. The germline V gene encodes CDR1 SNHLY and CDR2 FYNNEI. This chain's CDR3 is CASLTSGGKETQYF. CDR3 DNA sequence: TGTGCCAGCTTGACTAGCGGGGGGAAAGAGACCCAGTACTTC.

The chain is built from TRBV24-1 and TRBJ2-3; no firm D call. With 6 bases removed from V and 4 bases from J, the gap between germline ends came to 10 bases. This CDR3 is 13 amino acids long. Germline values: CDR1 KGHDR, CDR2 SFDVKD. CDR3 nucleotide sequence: TGTGCCACCAGTACAGAGGCGGCAGATACGCAGTATTTT. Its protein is CATSTEAADTQYF.

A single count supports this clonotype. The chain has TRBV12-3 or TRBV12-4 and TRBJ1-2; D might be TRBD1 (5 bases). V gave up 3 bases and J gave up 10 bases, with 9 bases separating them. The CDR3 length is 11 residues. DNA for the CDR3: TGTGCCAGCAGTTTGGGGGGGATCTACACCTTC. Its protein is CASSLGGIYTF.

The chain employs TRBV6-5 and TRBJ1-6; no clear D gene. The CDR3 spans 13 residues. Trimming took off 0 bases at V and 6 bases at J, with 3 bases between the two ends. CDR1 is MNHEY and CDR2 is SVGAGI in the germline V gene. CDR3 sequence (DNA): TGTGCCAGCAGTTACTCACCTAATTCACCCCTCCACTTT. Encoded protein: CASSYSPNSPLHF.

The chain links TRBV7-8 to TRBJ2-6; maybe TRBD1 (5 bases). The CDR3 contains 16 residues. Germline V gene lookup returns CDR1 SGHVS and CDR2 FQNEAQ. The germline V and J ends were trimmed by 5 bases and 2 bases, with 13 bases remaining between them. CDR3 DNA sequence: TGTGCCAGCAGCACCAGGGCCGGAGCTGGGGCCAACGTCCTGACTTTC. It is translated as CASSTRAGAGANVLTF.

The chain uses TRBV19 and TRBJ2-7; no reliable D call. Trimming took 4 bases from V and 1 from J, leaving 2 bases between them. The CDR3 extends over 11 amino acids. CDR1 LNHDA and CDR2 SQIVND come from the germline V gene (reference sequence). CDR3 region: CASSNSYEQYF. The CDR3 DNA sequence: TGTGCCAGTAGTAATTCCTACGAGCAGTACTTC.

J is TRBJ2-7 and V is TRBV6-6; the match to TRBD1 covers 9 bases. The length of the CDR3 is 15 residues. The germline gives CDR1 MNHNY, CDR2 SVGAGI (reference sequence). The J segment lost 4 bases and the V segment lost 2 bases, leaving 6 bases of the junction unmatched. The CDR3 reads CASSYPGQGNYEQYF. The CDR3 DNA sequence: TGTGCCAGCAGTTACCCCGGACAGGGGAATTACGAGCAGTACTTC.

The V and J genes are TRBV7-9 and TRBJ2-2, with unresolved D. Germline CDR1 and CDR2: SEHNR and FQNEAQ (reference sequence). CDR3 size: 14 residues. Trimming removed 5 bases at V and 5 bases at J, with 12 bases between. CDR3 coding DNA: TGTGCCAGCAGCCCCGGTGTTGTGACCGGGGAGCTGTTTTTT. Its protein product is CASSPGVVTGELFF.

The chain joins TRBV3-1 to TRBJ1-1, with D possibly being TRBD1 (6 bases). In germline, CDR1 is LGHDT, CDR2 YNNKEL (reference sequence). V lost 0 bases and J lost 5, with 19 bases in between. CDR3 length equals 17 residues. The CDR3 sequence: CASSQDSQGRGWTEAFF. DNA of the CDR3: TGTGCCAGCAGCCAAGATTCGCAGGGGCGCGGATGGACTGAAGCTTTCTTT.